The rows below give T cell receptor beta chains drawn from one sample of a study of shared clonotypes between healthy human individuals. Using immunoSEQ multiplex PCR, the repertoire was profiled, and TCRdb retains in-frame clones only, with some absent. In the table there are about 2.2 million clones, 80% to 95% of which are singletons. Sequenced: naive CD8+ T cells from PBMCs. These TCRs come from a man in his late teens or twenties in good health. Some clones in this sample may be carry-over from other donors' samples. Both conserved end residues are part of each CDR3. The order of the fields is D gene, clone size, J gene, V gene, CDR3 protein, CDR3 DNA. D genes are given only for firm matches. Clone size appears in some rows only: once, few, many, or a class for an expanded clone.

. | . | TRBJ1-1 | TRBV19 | CASSILLWGSTEAFF | TGTGCCAGTAGTATTTTGCTTTGGGGTTCCACTGAAGCTTTCTTT
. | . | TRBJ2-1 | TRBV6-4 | CASSPGRSYNEQFF | TGTGCCAGCAGTCCGGGAAGAAGCTACAATGAGCAGTTCTTC
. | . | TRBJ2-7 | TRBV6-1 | CAIDRGRYEQYF | TGTGCCATCGATCGGGGTAGGTACGAGCAGTACTTC
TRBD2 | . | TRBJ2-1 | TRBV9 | CASSASSGTYNEQFF | TGTGCCAGCAGCGCCTCTAGCGGGACCTACAATGAGCAGTTCTTC
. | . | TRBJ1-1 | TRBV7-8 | CASSLARRNTEAFF | TGTGCCAGCAGCTTAGCCAGGAGGAACACTGAAGCTTTCTTT
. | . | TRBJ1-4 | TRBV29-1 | CSVLGEKLFF | TGCAGCGTTCTTGGAGAAAAACTGTTTTTT
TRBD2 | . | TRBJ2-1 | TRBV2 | CASSEAFLAGEESGAYNEQFF | TGTGCCAGCAGTGAAGCGTTTCTAGCGGGAGAAGAATCGGGAGCCTACAATGAGCAGTTCTTC
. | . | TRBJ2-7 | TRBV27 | CASSSGPRLEQYF | TGTGCCAGCAGTTCAGGGCCTAGGCTCGAGCAGTACTTC
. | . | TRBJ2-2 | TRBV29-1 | CSVEYGRSVTGELFF | TGCAGCGTGGAATATGGCCGAAGTGTAACCGGGGAGCTGTTTTTT
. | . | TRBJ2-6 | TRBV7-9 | CGRGAPTGANVLTF | TGTGGCAGGGGGGCCCCAACTGGGGCCAACGTCCTGACTTTC
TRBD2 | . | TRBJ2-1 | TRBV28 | CASSFASGFDEQFF | TGTGCCAGCAGTTTTGCTAGCGGGTTCGATGAGCAGTTCTTC
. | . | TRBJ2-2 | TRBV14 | CASSRAGWNTGELFF | TGTGCCAGCAGCCGTGCAGGGTGGAACACCGGGGAGCTGTTTTTT
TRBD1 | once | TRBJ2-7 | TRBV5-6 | CASSGPGGGFGEQYF | TGTGCCAGCAGCGGTCCAGGGGGCGGATTCGGCGAGCAGTACTTC
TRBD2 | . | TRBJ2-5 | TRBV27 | CASSLVASGREETQYF | TGTGCCAGCAGCCTAGTGGCTAGCGGGAGGGAAGAGACCCAGTACTTC
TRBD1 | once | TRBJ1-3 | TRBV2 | CASSTDRGPGNTIYF | TGTGCCAGCAGTACGGACAGGGGGCCAGGAAACACCATATATTTT
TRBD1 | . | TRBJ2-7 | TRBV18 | CASSGSEGQGYEQYF | TGTGCCAGCTCAGGCTCCGAGGGACAGGGCTACGAGCAGTACTTC
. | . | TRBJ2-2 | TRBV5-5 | CASSLDGGAGELFF | TGTGCCAGCAGCTTGGATGGGGGAGCCGGGGAGCTGTTTTTT
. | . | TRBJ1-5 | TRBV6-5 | CASSYGSNQPQHF | TGTGCCAGCAGTTACGGTAGCAATCAGCCCCAGCATTTT
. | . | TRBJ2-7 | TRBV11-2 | CASSLRARGQKSYEQYF | TGTGCCAGCAGCTTAAGAGCGCGGGGACAAAAATCATACGAGCAGTACTTC
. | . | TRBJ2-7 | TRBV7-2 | CASSSYDSEQYF | TGTGCCAGCAGCTCTTACGACTCCGAGCAGTACTTC
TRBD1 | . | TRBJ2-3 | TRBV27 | CASSMDRGRGTDTQYF | TGTGCCAGCAGTATGGACAGGGGACGAGGCACAGATACGCAGTATTTT
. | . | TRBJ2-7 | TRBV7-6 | CASSLSFWDRPYEQYF | TGTGCCAGCAGCTTAAGCTTCTGGGACCGACCCTACGAGCAGTACTTC
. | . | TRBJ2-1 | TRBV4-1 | CASSPVQLFNEQFF | TGCGCCAGCAGCCCTGTTCAGCTGTTCAATGAGCAGTTCTTC
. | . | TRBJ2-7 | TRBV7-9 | CASSSGLTYEQYF | TGTGCCAGCAGCTCCGGACTGACCTACGAGCAGTACTTC
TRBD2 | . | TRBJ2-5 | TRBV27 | CASSLSAGAAETQYF | TGTGCCAGCAGTTTATCCGCGGGAGCGGCGGAGACCCAGTACTTC
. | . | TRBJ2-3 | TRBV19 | CASSIRGASTDTQYF | TGTGCCAGTAGCATACGGGGGGCTAGCACAGATACGCAGTATTTT
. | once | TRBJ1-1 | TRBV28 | CASSLQADPNTEAFF | TGTGCCAGCAGTTTACAGGCAGACCCGAACACTGAAGCTTTCTTT
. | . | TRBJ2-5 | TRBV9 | CASSVRGKETQYF | TGTGCCAGCAGCGTACGCGGGAAAGAGACCCAGTACTTC
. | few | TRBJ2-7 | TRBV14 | CASSQAAYQRYF | TGTGCCAGCAGCCAAGCCGCCTATCAACGGTACTTC
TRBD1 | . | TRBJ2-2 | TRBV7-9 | CASSLDREPTLRELFF | TGTGCCAGCAGCCTAGACAGGGAACCTACTCTCCGGGAGCTGTTTTTT
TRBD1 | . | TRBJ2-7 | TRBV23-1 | CASSQVPGQTYEQYF | TGCGCCAGCAGTCAAGTACCGGGACAGACCTACGAGCAGTACTTC
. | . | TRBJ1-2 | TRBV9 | CASSVLNSGHYGYTF | TGTGCCAGCAGCGTCTTGAATTCCGGACACTATGGCTACACCTTC
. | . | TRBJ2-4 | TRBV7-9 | CASSHTRTDIQYF | TGTGCCAGCAGCCATACTAGGACTGACATTCAGTACTTC
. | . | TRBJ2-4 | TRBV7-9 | CASSIPRGGSIHIQYF | TGTGCCAGCAGCATCCCTAGGGGGGGATCTATACACATTCAGTACTTC
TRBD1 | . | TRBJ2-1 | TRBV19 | CASSMTGIVYNEQFF | TGTGCCAGTAGTATGACAGGGATTGTCTACAATGAGCAGTTCTTC
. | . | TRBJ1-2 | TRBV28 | CASGDYGYTF | TGTGCCAGCGGTGACTATGGCTACACCTTC
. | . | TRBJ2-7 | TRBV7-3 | CASSRGDTPHDEQYF | TGTGCCAGCAGCCGGGGGGACACGCCGCACGACGAGCAGTACTTC
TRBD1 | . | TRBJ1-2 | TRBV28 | CASSFRQGHGYTF | TGTGCCAGCAGTTTTAGACAGGGGCATGGCTACACCTTC
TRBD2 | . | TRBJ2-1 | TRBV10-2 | CVSNSGSGSRGEQFF | TGCGTCAGCAATTCGGGTAGCGGGTCCCGGGGTGAGCAGTTCTTC
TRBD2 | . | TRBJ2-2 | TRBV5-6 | CASSLGLAGAAGELFF | TGTGCCAGCAGCTTGGGACTAGCGGGAGCAGCCGGGGAGCTGTTTTTT
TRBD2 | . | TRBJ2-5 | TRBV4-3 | CASSQDRLAGGPETQYF | TGCGCCAGCAGCCAAGATCGACTAGCGGGAGGCCCAGAGACCCAGTACTTC
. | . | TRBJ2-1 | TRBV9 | CASSVGPGLNERQFF | TGTGCCAGCAGCGTAGGTCCGGGCCTCAATGAGCGGCAGTTCTTC